One and the same sample provided the 28 T cell receptor beta chains below, sequenced in a study of blood T cell repertoires in COVID-19. The method was immunoSEQ multiplex PCR; TCRdb's version includes in-frame clones alone and lacks a portion of them. Among more than 85,000 clones listed, around nine tenths were seen once. The material sequenced was peripheral blood. The receptor set was obtained from a woman in her fifties or sixties with acute or convalescent COVID-19.

The chain has TRBV2 and TRBJ2-3; a weak D match, TRBD1 (6 bases). Trimming took 4 bases from V and 8 from J, leaving 10 bases between them. The CDR3 has 12 residues. Per the germline V gene, CDR1 is SNHLY and CDR2 is FYNNEI. DNA of the CDR3: TGTGCCAGCAGTGTCGCAGGGGCTACGCAGTATTTT. Translated, it gives CASSVAGATQYF. Supplemented by reference TRBV2 and TRBJ2-3, the full variable domain reads EPEVTQTPSHQVTQMGQEVILRCVPISNHLYFYWYRQILGQKVEFLVSFYNNEISEKSEIFDDQFSVERPDGSNFTLKIRSTKLEDSAMYFCASSVAGATQYFGPGTRLTVL.

V gene TRBV19 combines with J gene TRBJ1-5; D unclear. Germline values: CDR1 LNHDA, CDR2 SQIVND (reference sequence). V was shortened by 3 bases and J by 1 base, with 10 bases between the two germline ends. CDR3 length: 15 amino acids. The CDR3: CASSMRAGSNQPQHF. The CDR3 coding sequence is TGTGCCAGTAGTATGAGGGCGGGAAGCAATCAGCCCCAGCATTTT.

The DNA of the CDR3 is TGTGCCAGCAGCCCGGGACAGGCCTTCAATGAGCAGTTCTTC. It specifies CASSPGQAFNEQFF. The chain joins TRBV5-4 to TRBJ2-1, with 8 bases matching TRBD1. Trimming at V came to 4 bases and at J to 6 bases, leaving 6 bases not matched to a gene. CDR3 length: 14 residues. Germline assignment: CDR1 SGHNT and CDR2 YYREEE (reference sequence).

The genes are TRBV7-2 and TRBJ2-7, with 8 bases that match TRBD2. The germline gives CDR1 SGHTA, CDR2 FQGNSA. The CDR3 runs 16 residues. V lost 5 bases and J lost 7; bases outside the gene matches: 16. CDR3 loop: CASSLGLVAPVGEQYF. The CDR3 DNA is TGTGCCAGCAGCCTGGGACTAGTGGCCCCTGTGGGGGAGCAGTACTTC.

This chain uses TRBV7-9 with TRBJ2-5; TRBD2 agrees at 7 bases. Germline V gene sequence: CDR1 SEHNR, CDR2 FQNEAQ (reference sequence). CDR3 length: 15 amino acids. The V segment lost 4 bases and the J segment 3 bases; nucleotides outside the gene matches: 8. The CDR3 region is CASSSPGGLKETQYF. The CDR3 nucleotides read TGTGCCAGCAGCTCCCCGGGGGGTCTCAAAGAGACCCAGTACTTC. The entire variable domain, with the rest obtained from reference TRBV7-9 and TRBJ2-5, is as follows: DTGVSQNPRHKITKRGQNVTFRCDPISEHNRLYWYRQTLGQGPEFLTYFQNEAQLEKSRLLSDRFSAERPKGSFSTLEIQRTEQGDSAMYLCASSSPGGLKETQYFGPGTRLLVL.

The V and J genes are TRBV11-2 and TRBJ2-7; 13 bases are shared with TRBD2. Germline lookup yields CDR1 SGHAT and CDR2 FQNNGV. The CDR3 contains 17 residues. J was trimmed by 2 bases and V by 4 bases; bases with no gene match: 8. The CDR3 bases are TGTGCCAGCAGCTACCTCGGGACTAGCGGGAACACCTACGAGCAGTACTTC. Amino acid sequence: CASSYLGTSGNTYEQYF.

J is TRBJ2-5 and V is TRBV9; 14 bases are a match to TRBD2. V was clipped by 3 bases and J by 4 bases; unmatched bases: 11. Germline CDR1 SGDLS, CDR2 YYNGEE. The length of the CDR3 is 18 residues. CDR3 residues: CASSASGTSGSRRETQYF. Written as DNA, the CDR3 is TGTGCCAGCAGCGCTTCCGGGACTAGCGGGAGTAGGAGAGAGACCCAGTACTTC.

This clone has just one count. The V and J genes are TRBV4-1 and TRBJ2-3, with TRBD1 matching over 8 bases. V lost 3 bases, J lost 2 bases, and 7 bases stayed unmatched. The CDR3 totals 16 residues. CDR1 and CDR2 from the germline V gene are MGHRA and YSYEKL. The CDR3 nucleotides are TGCGCCAGCAGCCAGACTCCGGGACAGGACACAGATACGCAGTATTTT. Residues: CASSQTPGQDTDTQYF.

The rearrangement joins TRBV11-2 to TRBJ2-7; the D is unclear. This CDR3 spans 15 amino acids. V dropped 1 base and J dropped 0 bases, with 10 bases sitting between them. Germline values: CDR1 SGHAT, CDR2 FQNNGV. CDR3 residues: CASSLVPAPSYEQYF. The CDR3 coding sequence is TGTGCCAGCAGCTTAGTCCCAGCGCCCTCCTACGAGCAGTACTTC.

The chain recombines TRBV18 with TRBJ2-7; D is uncertain. V lost 2 bases to trimming and J lost 4 bases, with 6 bases between them. The CDR3 contains 12 residues. Looked up from germline, CDR1 is KGHSH and CDR2 is LQKENI. CDR3 sequence: CASSPNSYEQYF. The CDR3 coding sequence is TGTGCCAGCTCACCAAACTCTTACGAGCAGTACTTC.

The chain employs TRBV5-1 and TRBJ1-2; no clear D. V shed 4 bases and J shed 4 bases, with 11 bases lying between them. The CDR3 length is 13 residues. CDR1 and CDR2 from the germline V gene are SGHRS and YFSETQ. This chain's CDR3 is CASSPRSPYGYTF. The CDR3 region has the DNA TGCGCCAGCAGCCCTCGGAGTCCCTATGGCTACACCTTC.

By frequency in the sample, this clone is medium-sized (0.01 to 0.1%). The V gene is TRBV24-1, the J gene TRBJ2-7; TRBD2 matches at 11 bases. V dropped 4 bases and J dropped 3; count of bases not matched to a gene: 1. The CDR3 extends over 14 amino acids. The V gene's germline CDR1 is KGHDR and CDR2 SFDVKD. The CDR3 nucleotides read TGTGCCACCAGTGACGGGACTAGCGGCTACGAGCAGTACTTC. It codes for CATSDGTSGYEQYF.

The chain has TRBV18 and TRBJ2-2; possible D gene TRBD2, 6 bases. Germline V gene data show CDR1 as KGHSH and CDR2 as LQKENI. This CDR3 comprises 15 residues. Deletions cut 6 bases from V and 3 bases from J, with 14 bases between. CDR3 DNA sequence: TGTGCCAGCTCGCGGGACGGCAGGGACACCGGGGAGCTGTTTTTT. Translation: CASSRDGRDTGELFF.

The chain is built from TRBV10-3 and TRBJ1-1; 7 bases are shared with TRBD1. With 10 bases clipped from V and 0 bases from J, the junction kept 8 bases outside the gene matches. This CDR3 comprises 14 residues. Per germline, CDR1 ENHRY and CDR2 SYGVKD. CDR3 amino acids: CATQTGTVNTEAFF. The CDR3 nucleotides read TGTGCCACCCAAACCGGGACAGTGAACACTGAAGCTTTCTTT.

The chain uses TRBV6-5 and TRBJ1-5; 11 bases agree with TRBD1. Germline lookup yields CDR1 MNHEY and CDR2 SVGAGI. The length of the CDR3 is 15 residues. J gave up 7 bases and V 10 bases, and 12 bases lay outside the gene matches. The CDR3 sequence is CATSPDRGRGQPQHF. For the CDR3, the DNA is TGTGCCACCTCCCCGGACAGGGGGCGAGGACAGCCCCAGCATTTT.

The CDR3, as DNA: TGTGCCAGCAGTTCTCTGACAGCTAAGACCTACGAGCAGTACTTC. The encoded protein is CASSSLTAKTYEQYF. This chain joins TRBV6-6 and TRBJ2-7, with a possible D match to TRBD1 (5 bases). The CDR3 spans 15 residues. V was pared by 4 bases and J by 2 bases, with 15 bases between. Germline assignment: CDR1 MNHNY and CDR2 SVGAGI (reference sequence).

The V call is TRBV27, the J call TRBJ1-2; the match to TRBD1 covers 9 bases. This CDR3 has 14 amino acids. V was clipped by 5 bases and J by 2 bases; unmatched bases: 3. Per germline, CDR1 MNHEY and CDR2 SMNVEV (reference sequence). CDR3 loop: CASSRGQGNYGYTF. The CDR3 coding sequence is TGTGCCAGCAGTAGAGGACAGGGGAACTATGGCTACACCTTC.

The chain carries TRBV10-2 and TRBJ2-7, with TRBD2 matching 10 bases. This CDR3 is 14 amino acids long. Germline V gives CDR1 WSHSY, CDR2 SAAADI. V gave up 3 bases and J gave up 2 bases; unmatched junction bases: 1. The CDR3 spells CASSDLAGAYEQYF. CDR3 nucleotide sequence: TGCGCCAGCAGTGACCTAGCGGGAGCCTACGAGCAGTACTTC.

A word on this clone: This specimen includes other DNA sequences encoding the same CDR3. The gene calls are TRBV28 and TRBJ2-5; 10 bases are a match to TRBD1. V lost 2 bases, J lost 2 bases, and 2 bases stayed unmatched. The germline CDR1 and CDR2 sequences are MDHEN and SYDVKM. The CDR3 is 15 residues long. CDR3 protein: CASSLDRGRQETQYF. The CDR3 coding sequence is TGTGCCAGCAGTTTAGACAGGGGGCGACAAGAGACCCAGTACTTC.

The rearrangement links TRBV25-1 to TRBJ2-7, with D perhaps TRBD2 (6 bases). CDR1 and CDR2 from the germline V gene are MGHDK and SYGVNS. V was shortened by 9 bases and J by 3 bases, with 15 bases between the two germline ends. CDR3 length: 13 residues. The CDR3 coding sequence is TGTGCCAGTGGAGGTGCTAGCGTCTACGAGCAGTACTTC. Residues: CASGGASVYEQYF.

V and J are TRBV10-3 and TRBJ2-1; TRBD2 aligns across 11 bases. Trimming took 2 bases from V and 7 from J; bases not matched to a gene: 4. Germline CDR1 and CDR2: ENHRY and SYGVKD. The CDR3 is 15 amino acids. The CDR3 bases are TGTGCCATCAGTGAGACTAGCGGGAGCTTTAATGAGCAGTTCTTC. It encodes CAISETSGSFNEQFF.

This chain connects TRBV14 to TRBJ1-4, with 11 bases fitting TRBD1. Germline values: CDR1 SGHDN, CDR2 FVKESK. J gave up 7 bases and V 4 bases, and 5 bases lay outside the gene matches. This CDR3 spans 15 amino acids. DNA of the CDR3: TGTGCCAGCAGCCGAACCGGGACAGGGGGTGAAAAACTGTTTTTT. This encodes CASSRTGTGGEKLFF.

In its sample, this clone was seen a few times. The chain carries TRBV5-4 and TRBJ1-1, with 8 bases aligning to TRBD1. The V and J ends lost 2 bases and 3 bases, in that order; junction bases with no gene match: 6. Per the germline V gene, CDR1 is SGHNT and CDR2 is YYREEE (reference sequence). This CDR3 is built from 15 residues. The CDR3 bases are TGTGCCAGCAGCTTCTGGACAGGGTCGTACACTGAAGCTTTCTTT. Translated, it gives CASSFWTGSYTEAFF. Complete variable domain (other parts from reference TRBV5-4 and TRBJ1-1): ETGVTQSPTHLIKTRGQQVTLRCSSQSGHNTVSWYQQALGQGPQFIFQYYREEENGRGNFPPRFSGLQFPNYSSELNVNALELDDSALYLCASSFWTGSYTEAFFGQGTRLTVV.

The gene calls are TRBV6-4 and TRBJ2-3; D may be TRBD2 (5 bases). There are 15 residues in the CDR3. The V and J ends lost 2 bases and 0 bases respectively, with 9 bases between them. Germline lookup yields CDR1 MRHNA and CDR2 SNTAGT. CDR3 sequence (DNA): TGTGCCAGCAGTGACGGGCGGGCTAGCACAGATACGCAGTATTTT. It translates to CASSDGRASTDTQYF.

The V and J genes are TRBV10-2 and TRBJ2-3; 7 bases map to TRBD2. The V gene end was trimmed by 6 bases and the J gene end by 2 bases; junction bases not matched to a gene: 2. There are 13 residues in the CDR3. From germline, CDR1 is WSHSY and CDR2 SAAADI. CDR3 region: CASRGRDTDTQYF. DNA of the CDR3: TGCGCCAGCAGGGGGAGGGACACAGATACGCAGTATTTT.

CDR3 bases: TGTGCCAGCAGCTTAGGGCAGGGGGCGATCTACAATGAGCAGTTCTTC. Protein sequence: CASSLGQGAIYNEQFF. The rearrangement uses TRBV7-8 and TRBJ2-1; 8 bases map to TRBD1. CDR1 SGHVS and CDR2 FQNEAQ come from the germline V gene. V trimming: 1 base; J trimming: 3 bases; junction bases outside the gene matches: 5. CDR3 length: 16 amino acids.

The chain carries TRBV7-9 and TRBJ2-7; 10 positions agree with TRBD2. The germline V gene has CDR1 SEHNR and CDR2 FQNEAQ (reference sequence). J gave up 4 bases and V 6 bases, and 9 bases lay outside the gene matches. This CDR3 spans 15 amino acids. This CDR3 reads CASSGLAGGVYEQYF. DNA for the CDR3: TGTGCCAGCAGTGGATTAGCGGGAGGAGTGTACGAGCAGTACTTC.

CDR3 amino acids: CASSYSGFQGYNQPQHF. For the CDR3, the DNA is TGTGCCAGCAGTTACTCGGGCTTTCAGGGTTACAATCAGCCCCAGCATTTT. This chain joins TRBV6-2 or TRBV6-3 and TRBJ1-5; D is possibly TRBD1 (5 bases). Trimming left V 0 bases short and J 3 bases short, with 15 bases between. The CDR3 spans 17 residues. CDR1 and CDR2 (germline): MNHEY, SVGEGT.